This TCR beta chain was recorded in a study of prognosis after radiotherapy for stage I lung cancer. Overall study: Without exception, patients with non-small cell lung cancer were deemed medically inoperable.

Genomic DNA yielded TCR beta CDR3, amplified by two-round multiplex PCR. Amplification during the initial PCR round employed primers specific to each TRBV and TRBJ gene. TCRdb passed the multiplex PCR reads through MiXCR, listing each CDR3 protein once. The sample includes 9,000 to 13,000 distinct CDR3 sequences, approximately 50% of them seen just once. In the case of this clonotype: Its target is not known.

General study results and limits: Post-therapy Shannon entropy was lower in patients developing distant metastases following stereotactic body radiation therapy.

V was pared by 0 bases and J by 5 bases, with 16 bases between. The CDR3 spans 16 residues. Germline values: CDR1 DFQATT, CDR2 SNEGSKA (reference sequence). This clonotype was sampled from a donor aged 50 or older with non-small cell lung cancer. Sequencing was performed on PBMCs, taken before or after stereotactic body radiation therapy (not recorded which). This chain links TRBV20-1 with TRBJ1-4; tentative D call: TRBD1 (6 bases). The CDR3, as DNA: TGCAGTGCTAGAGACCCTCGACAGGCGGGGAATGAAAAACTGTTTTTT. The encoded protein is CSARDPRQAGNEKLFF.